The 30 T cell receptor beta chains below come from one sample, sequenced in a study of blood T cell repertoires in COVID-19 (dated by TCRdb to 2018 to 2020). The receptor library was made with the immunoSEQ multiplex PCR assay. The clones in this table, taken by TCRdb from immuneACCESS, are in-frame only. Not every clone is retained; where verified, under half of the shortfall comes from an unresolved V gene, and the cause of the rest is unknown. This sample has 200,000 to 250,000 clones in its table, and approximately 86% of those were observed once. The ten largest clones take up around 3% of the sample. Sequencing was done on a sample of peripheral blood. The receptors were gathered from a man in his 60s with acute or convalescent COVID-19.

The genes are TRBV5-1 and TRBJ2-2; the D is unclear. Trimming left V 4 bases short and J 2 bases short, with 15 bases between. Germline CDR1 is SGHRS and CDR2 is YFSETQ. The CDR3 loop spans 16 amino acids. In DNA, the CDR3 is TGCGCCAGCAGCCAAACTCCCTTTCAAAACACCGGGGAGCTGTTTTTT. Translation: CASSQTPFQNTGELFF.

V gene TRBV6-4 combines with J gene TRBJ1-1; D is ambiguous. The CDR3 extends over 13 amino acids. Germline values: CDR1 MRHNA, CDR2 SNTAGT. Trimming left V 2 bases short and J 4 bases short, with 8 bases between. In DNA, the CDR3 is TGTGCCAGCAGTGACAGACGGGGCACTGAAGCTTTCTTT. This translates into CASSDRRGTEAFF.

The chain recombines TRBV7-9 with TRBJ1-5, with 7 bases identical to TRBD1. The germline CDR1 and CDR2 sequences are SEHNR and FQNEAQ (reference sequence). The CDR3 length is 16 residues. Trimming cost V 4 bases and J 3 bases; bases outside gene matches: 9. The CDR3 sequence is CASSSWDSRNNQPQHF. The CDR3 nucleotides are TGTGCCAGCAGCTCATGGGACAGCCGGAACAATCAGCCCCAGCATTTT.

DNA of the CDR3: TGTGCCAGCAGCCAAGATACAGATGGGACAGGGAATCAGCCCCAGCATTTT. It yields the protein CASSQDTDGTGNQPQHF. The chain has TRBV4-2 and TRBJ1-5, with TRBD1 identical over 9 bases. The V segment lost 0 bases and the J segment 4 bases; nucleotides outside the gene matches: 7. The germline V gene encodes CDR1 LGHNA and CDR2 YNFKEQ. This CDR3 comprises 17 residues.

This rearrangement joins TRBV4-1 to TRBJ1-1, with D perhaps matching TRBD1 (6 bases). The germline V gene has CDR1 MGHRA and CDR2 YSYEKL. This CDR3 contains 14 residues. V dropped 2 bases and J dropped 1 base, with 8 bases sitting between them. The CDR3 here is CASSQSDRNTEAFF. CDR3 sequence (DNA): TGCGCCAGCAGCCAATCGGACAGGAACACTGAAGCTTTCTTT.

This chain joins TRBV5-1 and TRBJ2-7; the match to TRBD1 covers 7 bases. This CDR3 has 16 amino acids. Germline V gene sequence: CDR1 SGHRS, CDR2 YFSETQ. The junction had 11 bases not matched to a gene; V was cut back by 1 base and J by 4 bases. Here the CDR3 DNA reads TGCGCCAGCAGCTTGAGAGGGGGCGCCGTCCCTTACGAGCAGTACTTC. Amino acid sequence: CASSLRGGAVPYEQYF.

This clone has more than one count but fewer than ten. The V and J genes are TRBV7-9 and TRBJ1-5; a possible D gene is TRBD1 (5 bases). The CDR3 totals 14 residues. Per germline, CDR1 SEHNR and CDR2 FQNEAQ (reference sequence). Trimming left V 5 bases short and J 5 bases short, with 13 bases between. CDR3 amino acids: CASSNPGGDQPQHF. The DNA for the CDR3 is TGTGCCAGCAGCAACCCCGGGGGAGATCAGCCCCAGCATTTT.

V and J are TRBV7-2 and TRBJ1-1; 10 bases are a match to TRBD1. Trimming cost V 5 bases and J 4 bases; bases outside gene matches: 10. The CDR3 covers 16 residues. Germline loops: CDR1 SGHTA, CDR2 FQGNSA. The CDR3 DNA is TGTGCCAGCAGCACCAAATCCGGGACAGGGGCCACTGAAGCTTTCTTT. Amino acids: CASSTKSGTGATEAFF.

This chain joins TRBV2 and TRBJ1-1; D may be TRBD1 (5 bases). The V end lost 7 bases, the J end lost 6 bases, and 9 bases lay between the germline ends. CDR1 is SNHLY and CDR2 is FYNNEI in the germline V gene. The CDR3 contains 11 residues. The CDR3 here is CASITGAEAFF. In nucleotides, the CDR3 is TGTGCCAGCATAACGGGGGCTGAAGCTTTCTTT.

The table lists this clone with a count of one. This chain links TRBV4-2 with TRBJ1-4; perhaps TRBD1 as D (6 bases). Trimming removed 0 bases at V and 8 bases at J, with 13 bases between. Germline V gene lookup returns CDR1 LGHNA and CDR2 YNFKEQ. CDR3 length: 15 residues. The CDR3 nucleotides read TGTGCCAGCAGCCAAGATCTTACAGGGTGGGAAAAACTGTTTTTT. It encodes CASSQDLTGWEKLFF.

Remarks on this clone: The germline gene is not matched at one end of the junction; a read error may be the cause. In nucleotides, the CDR3 is TGTGCCAGCACCCCCCTTAGCGGGGGGCACAAGGAGCAGTTCTTC. Translation gives CASTPLSGGHKEQFF. The chain is built from TRBV25-1 and TRBJ2-1, with TRBD2 identical over 10 bases. The CDR3 has 15 residues. Germline CDR1 is MGHDK and CDR2 is SYGVNS. The complete variable domain, with remaining parts taken from reference TRBV25-1 and TRBJ2-1, reads EADIYQTPRYLVIGTGKKITLECSQTMGHDKMYWYQQDPGMELHLIHYSYGVNSTEKGDLSSESTVSRIRTEHFPLTLESARPSHTSQYLCASTPLSGGHKEQFFGPGTRLTVL.

The chain has TRBV6-1 and TRBJ1-1; 8 nucleotides align to TRBD1. The germline V gene encodes CDR1 MNHNS and CDR2 SASEGT. The CDR3 is made up of 15 amino acids. V dropped 3 bases and J dropped 1; count of bases not matched to a gene: 4. The CDR3 sequence is CASSERQGRNTEAFF. The CDR3 DNA reads as TGTGCCAGCAGTGAGAGACAGGGGAGGAACACTGAAGCTTTCTTT.

The chain combines TRBV25-1 with TRBJ1-1; D call uncertain. This CDR3 region has 11 residues. In germline, CDR1 is MGHDK, CDR2 SYGVNS. V was pared by 6 bases and J by 1 base, with 3 bases between. The CDR3 region is CASSWNTEAFF. The DNA of the CDR3 is TGTGCCAGCAGCTGGAACACTGAAGCTTTCTTT.

This sequence joins TRBV14 and TRBJ2-7; 7 bases map to TRBD1. Germline values: CDR1 SGHDN, CDR2 FVKESK. V shed 3 bases, J shed 0 bases, and the junction held 8 bases outside the gene matches. The length of the CDR3 is 16 residues. CDR3 amino acids: CASSHGQALHSYEQYF. CDR3 DNA sequence: TGTGCCAGCAGCCACGGACAGGCGCTTCACTCCTACGAGCAGTACTTC.

V usage is TRBV7-3 and J usage is TRBJ1-1; D is unresolved. Deletions cut 4 bases from V and 3 bases from J, with 18 bases between. There are 16 residues in the CDR3. Looked up from germline, CDR1 is SGHTA and CDR2 is FQGTGA. The CDR3 spells CASSSQSTVAYTEAFF. In DNA, the CDR3 is TGTGCCAGCAGCTCCCAAAGTACAGTGGCTTACACTGAAGCTTTCTTT.

The V call is TRBV5-4, the J call TRBJ2-1, with TRBD1 matching over 12 bases. This CDR3 spans 15 amino acids. With 2 bases clipped from V and 6 bases from J, the junction kept 3 bases outside the gene matches. Per the germline V gene, CDR1 is SGHNT and CDR2 is YYREEE (reference sequence). The CDR3 region has the DNA TGTGCCAGCAGCTTACCGGGACAGGGGGCCAATGAGCAGTTCTTC. Protein: CASSLPGQGANEQFF.

The chain uses TRBV5-6 and TRBJ2-7, with TRBD1 as a possible D gene (6 bases). With 2 bases removed from V and 3 bases from J, the gap between germline ends came to 12 bases. This CDR3 comprises 14 residues. Germline V gives CDR1 SGHDT, CDR2 YYEEEE. The CDR3 DNA is TGTGCCAGCAGCTTAGGGACACCCTACTACGAGCAGTACTTC. This codes for CASSLGTPYYEQYF. The variable domain in full, with the rest retrieved from reference TRBV5-6 and TRBJ2-7, is DAGVTQSPTHLIKTRGQQVTLRCSPKSGHDTVSWYQQALGQGPQFIFQYYEEEERQRGNFPDRFSGHQFPNYSSELNVNALLLGDSALYLCASSLGTPYYEQYFGPGTRLTVT.

V gene TRBV9 combines with J gene TRBJ1-3, with TRBD1 identical over 9 bases. CDR1 is SGDLS and CDR2 is YYNGEE in the germline V gene. The CDR3 is made up of 16 amino acids. V dropped 4 bases and J dropped 7; count of bases not matched to a gene: 12. The CDR3 nucleotides read TGTGCCAGCAGCCTATCACCCGGGACAGGGAGGAACACCATATATTTT. Translated, it gives CASSLSPGTGRNTIYF.

The chain links TRBV14 to TRBJ2-7, with TRBD2 matching 7 bases. This CDR3 has 16 residues. V shed 4 bases and J 0 bases; nucleotides not matched to a gene: 9. Germline assignment: CDR1 SGHDN and CDR2 FVKESK. CDR3 sequence (DNA): TGTGCCAGCAGCCTTGGGAGGGGCAGTCTCTCCTACGAGCAGTACTTC. It specifies CASSLGRGSLSYEQYF.

The V call is TRBV2, the J call TRBJ1-2; 7 bases are shared with TRBD1. Trimming took 3 bases from V and 4 from J; bases not matched to a gene: 2. Germline-derived CDR1 and CDR2 are SNHLY and FYNNEI. The CDR3 spans 13 residues. The CDR3 reads CASSEDRSYGYTF. CDR3 DNA: TGTGCCAGCAGTGAGGACAGGAGCTATGGCTACACCTTC. The complete variable domain, with remaining parts taken from reference TRBV2 and TRBJ1-2, reads EPEVTQTPSHQVTQMGQEVILRCVPISNHLYFYWYRQILGQKVEFLVSFYNNEISEKSEIFDDQFSVERPDGSNFTLKIRSTKLEDSAMYFCASSEDRSYGYTFGSGTRLTVV.

The chain links TRBV5-5 to TRBJ2-7, with 8 bases identical to TRBD2. The J segment lost 6 bases and the V segment lost 1 base, leaving 6 bases of the junction unmatched. This CDR3 spans 14 amino acids. Germline-derived CDR1 and CDR2 are SGHKS and YYEKEE (reference sequence). The CDR3 loop reads CASSLSGGPLEQYF. The CDR3 DNA follows: TGTGCCAGCAGCTTGTCGGGGGGGCCTCTCGAGCAGTACTTC.

V and J are TRBV11-3 and TRBJ2-5, with TRBD1 matching over 8 bases. V gave up 6 bases and J gave up 1 base; unmatched junction bases: 7. The CDR3 spans 15 residues. Germline CDR1 is SGHNT and CDR2 is YENEEA. CDR3 bases: TGTGCCAGCAGTTCGGGACAGGCGACCCAAGAGACCCAGTACTTC. Translation: CASSSGQATQETQYF. The entire variable domain, with the rest obtained from reference TRBV11-3 and TRBJ2-5, is as follows: EAGVVQSPRYKIIEKKQPVAFWCNPISGHNTLYWYLQNLGQGPELLIRYENEEAVDDSQLPKDRFSAERLKGVDSTLKIQPAELGDSAVYLCASSSGQATQETQYFGPGTRLLVL.

This clone was seen just once. This chain connects TRBV6-2 or TRBV6-3 to TRBJ1-2, with 7 bases fitting TRBD1. In germline, CDR1 is MNHEY, CDR2 SVGEGT. The J segment lost 4 bases and the V segment lost 5 bases, leaving 1 base of the junction unmatched. The CDR3 runs to 12 residues. The CDR3 region is CASSTGVYGYTF. DNA of the CDR3: TGTGCCAGCAGTACAGGGGTCTATGGCTACACCTTC.

The rearrangement joins TRBV2 to TRBJ2-7, with TRBD1 matching over 7 bases. V dropped 8 bases and J dropped 3; count of bases not matched to a gene: 7. Germline V CDR1 and CDR2: SNHLY, FYNNEI. The CDR3 has 13 amino acids. CDR3 loop: CASSNRGSYEQYF. The CDR3 DNA is TGTGCCAGCTCGAACAGGGGCAGCTACGAGCAGTACTTC.

There are a few counts of this clone. The rearrangement joins TRBV1 to TRBJ1-4. TRBV1 is described as a pseudogene. The CDR3 is made up of 17 amino acids. DNA of the CDR3: TGCACCAGCAGCCATCAAACACGGAGCGCATGTCATGAAAAACTGTTTTTT. Its translation is CTSSHQTRSACHEKLFF.

The chain links TRBV29-1 to TRBJ2-3, with 10 nucleotides matching TRBD2. The germline V gene encodes CDR1 SQVTM and CDR2 ANQGSEA. This CDR3 is built from 14 residues. The V gene end was trimmed by 7 bases and the J gene end by 4 bases; junction bases not matched to a gene: 8. CDR3 DNA sequence: TGCAGCGCCCCAGGGAGCGGGGGGGCAGATACGCAGTATTTT. Its translation: CSAPGSGGADTQYF.

J is TRBJ1-3 and V is TRBV6-5; 7 bases are shared with TRBD1. Germline trimming cut 7 bases from V and 5 bases from J; bases unmatched to any gene: 5. Germline V gene data show CDR1 as MNHEY and CDR2 as SVGAGI. The CDR3 runs 13 residues. CDR3 residues: CASTMGQRNTIYF. For the CDR3, the DNA is TGTGCCAGCACTATGGGACAGAGAAACACCATATATTTT.

V is TRBV7-2 and J is TRBJ2-6, with 7 positions matching TRBD1. Germline V gene lookup returns CDR1 SGHTA and CDR2 FQGNSA. Trimming removed 1 base from V and 0 bases from J; junction bases left unmatched: 6. The CDR3 totals 18 residues. The CDR3 sequence is CASSLVGTASSGANVLTF. DNA for the CDR3: TGTGCCAGCAGCTTAGTTGGGACAGCGAGCTCTGGGGCCAACGTCCTGACTTTC.

This clone appeared many times. In nucleotides, the CDR3 is TGTGCCAGCAGCACAGAGTCCTACGAGCAGTACTTC. This encodes CASSTESYEQYF. The V gene is TRBV12-3 or TRBV12-4, the J gene TRBJ2-7, with D hard to call. The CDR3 is 12 residues long. V dropped 6 bases and J dropped 1 base, with 7 bases sitting between them.

The rearrangement links TRBV7-7 to TRBJ2-2; TRBD1 agrees at 8 bases. Per the germline V gene, CDR1 is SSHAT and CDR2 is FNYEAQ (reference sequence). The CDR3 contains 16 residues. Trimming at V came to 2 bases and at J to 6 bases, leaving 8 bases not matched to a gene. CDR3 protein: CASSLSQGQAAGELFF. The CDR3 DNA reads as TGTGCCAGCAGCTTAAGCCAGGGACAGGCGGCCGGGGAGCTGTTTTTT. The entire variable domain, with the rest obtained from reference TRBV7-7 and TRBJ2-2, is as follows: GAGVSQSPRYKVTKRGQDVTLRCDPISSHATLYWYQQALGQGPEFLTYFNYEAQPDKSGLPSDRFSAERPEGSISTLTIQRTEQRDSAMYRCASSLSQGQAAGELFFGEGSRLTVL.